This T cell receptor beta chain was captured in a study of CD8 T cells in Susac syndrome. Regarding the study as a whole: The study admitted that it had a relatively small number of individuals in its TCR sequencing and HLA analysis.

RNA, at about 0.45 to 1 ug, was reverse transcribed with random hexamers. One entry per CDR3 protein results from TCRdb running MiXCR on the immunoSEQ multiplex PCR reads. The table has more than 250,000 distinct CDR3 sequences, about 90% seen once. Per germline, CDR1 KGHDR and CDR2 SFDVKD. CDR3 length equals 16 residues. Trimming left V 6 bases short and J 2 bases short, with 17 bases between. In the case of this clonotype: What it binds is not known.

The rearrangement uses TRBV24-1 and TRBJ2-3, with a possible D match to TRBD1 (6 bases). This receptor was identified in a human donor with multiple sclerosis. The sequenced sample was CD4+ T cells from PBMCs. Written as DNA, the CDR3 is TGTGCCACCAGTTATCCTACGGGACAACTCACAGATACGCAGTATTTT. As protein: CATSYPTGQLTDTQYF.